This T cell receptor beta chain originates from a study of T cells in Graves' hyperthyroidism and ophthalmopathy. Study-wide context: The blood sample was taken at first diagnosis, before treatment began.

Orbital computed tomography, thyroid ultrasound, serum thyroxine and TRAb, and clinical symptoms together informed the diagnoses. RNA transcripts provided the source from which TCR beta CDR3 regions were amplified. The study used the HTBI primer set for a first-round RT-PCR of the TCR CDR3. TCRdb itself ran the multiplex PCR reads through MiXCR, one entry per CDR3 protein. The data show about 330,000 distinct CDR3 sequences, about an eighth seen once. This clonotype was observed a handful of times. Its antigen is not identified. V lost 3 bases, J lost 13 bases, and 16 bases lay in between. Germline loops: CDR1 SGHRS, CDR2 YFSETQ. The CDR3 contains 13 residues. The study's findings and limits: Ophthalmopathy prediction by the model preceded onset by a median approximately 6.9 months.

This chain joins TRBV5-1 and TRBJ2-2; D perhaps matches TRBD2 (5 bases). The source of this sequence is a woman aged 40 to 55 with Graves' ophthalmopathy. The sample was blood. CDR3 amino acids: CASSSLWGDRLFF. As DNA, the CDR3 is TGCGCCAGCAGCTCACTGTGGGGAGATCGGCTGTTTTTT.